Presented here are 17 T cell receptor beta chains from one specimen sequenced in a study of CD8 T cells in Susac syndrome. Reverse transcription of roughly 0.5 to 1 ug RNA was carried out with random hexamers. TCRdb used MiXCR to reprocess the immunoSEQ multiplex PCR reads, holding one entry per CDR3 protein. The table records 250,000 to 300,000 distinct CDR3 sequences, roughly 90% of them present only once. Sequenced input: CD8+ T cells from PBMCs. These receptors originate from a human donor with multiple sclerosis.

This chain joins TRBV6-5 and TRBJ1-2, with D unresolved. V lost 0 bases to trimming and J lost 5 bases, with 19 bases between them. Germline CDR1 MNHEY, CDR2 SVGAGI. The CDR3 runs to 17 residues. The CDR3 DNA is TGTGCCAGCAGTTACTCGATAGATAAAGGAGCTTCATATGGCTACACCTTC. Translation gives CASSYSIDKGASYGYTF.

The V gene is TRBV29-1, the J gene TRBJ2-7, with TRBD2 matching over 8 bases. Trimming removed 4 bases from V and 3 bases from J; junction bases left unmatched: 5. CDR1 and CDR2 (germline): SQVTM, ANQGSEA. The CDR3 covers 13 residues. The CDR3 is CSVAREGDYEQYF. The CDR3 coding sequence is TGCAGCGTTGCTCGGGAGGGGGACTACGAGCAGTACTTC.

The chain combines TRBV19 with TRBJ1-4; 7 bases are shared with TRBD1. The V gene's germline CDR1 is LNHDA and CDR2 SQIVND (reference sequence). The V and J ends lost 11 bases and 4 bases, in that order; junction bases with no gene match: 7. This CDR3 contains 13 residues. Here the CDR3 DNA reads TGTGCCGGACGACAGGGAGGTAATGAAAAACTGTTTTTT. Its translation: CAGRQGGNEKLFF.

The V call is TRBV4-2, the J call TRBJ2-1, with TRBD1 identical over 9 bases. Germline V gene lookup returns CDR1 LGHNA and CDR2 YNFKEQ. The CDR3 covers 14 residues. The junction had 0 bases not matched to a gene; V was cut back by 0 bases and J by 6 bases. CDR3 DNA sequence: TGTGCCAGCAGCCAAGAACAGGGGGCCAATGAGCAGTTCTTC. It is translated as CASSQEQGANEQFF.

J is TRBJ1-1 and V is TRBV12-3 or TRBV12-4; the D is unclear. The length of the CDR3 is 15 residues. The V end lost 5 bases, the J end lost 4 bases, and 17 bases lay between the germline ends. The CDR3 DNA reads TGTGCCAGCAGTCCCCTTTTAGGCTGGACCACTGAAGCTTTCTTT. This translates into CASSPLLGWTTEAFF.

The CDR3 here is CASSPARGRPTSGTPSGANVLTF. The CDR3 nucleotides read TGTGCCAGCAGTCCCGCGAGGGGCCGCCCTACTAGCGGGACTCCCTCTGGGGCCAACGTCCTGACTTTC. V and J are TRBV6-2 or TRBV6-3 and TRBJ2-6; TRBD2 matches 10 bases. The CDR3 covers 23 residues. The germline V gene encodes CDR1 MNHEY and CDR2 SVGEGT. V was pared by 5 bases and J by 0 bases, with 22 bases of the junction left unmatched.

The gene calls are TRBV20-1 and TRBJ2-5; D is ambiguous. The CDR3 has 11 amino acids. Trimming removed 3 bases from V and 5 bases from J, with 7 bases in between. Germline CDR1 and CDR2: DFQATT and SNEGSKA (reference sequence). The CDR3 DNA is TGCAGTGCTAGGCGTGGGGAGACCCAGTACTTC. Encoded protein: CSARRGETQYF.

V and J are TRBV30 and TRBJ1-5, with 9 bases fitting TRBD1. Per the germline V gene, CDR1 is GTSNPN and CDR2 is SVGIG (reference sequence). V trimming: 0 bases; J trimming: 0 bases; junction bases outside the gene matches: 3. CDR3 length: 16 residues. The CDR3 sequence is CAWSVLDRGSNQPQHF. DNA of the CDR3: TGTGCCTGGAGTGTACTGGACAGGGGTAGCAATCAGCCCCAGCATTTT.

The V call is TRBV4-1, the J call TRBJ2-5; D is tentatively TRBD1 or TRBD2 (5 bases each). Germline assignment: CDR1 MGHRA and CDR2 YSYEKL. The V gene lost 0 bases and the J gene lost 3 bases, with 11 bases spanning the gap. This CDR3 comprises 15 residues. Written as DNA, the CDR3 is TGCGCCAGCAGCCAAGATCCCGGGACCGAAGAGACCCAGTACTTC. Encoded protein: CASSQDPGTEETQYF.

This CDR3 is CSAADRSHGPPQDQPQHF. CDR3 sequence (DNA): TGCAGTGCTGCGGACAGGAGCCATGGTCCCCCCCAGGATCAGCCCCAGCATTTT. The chain combines TRBV20-1 with TRBJ1-5, with TRBD1 identical over 7 bases. Germline CDR1 and CDR2: DFQATT and SNEGSKA (reference sequence). J was trimmed by 5 bases and V by 5 bases; bases with no gene match: 21. The CDR3 has 18 residues.

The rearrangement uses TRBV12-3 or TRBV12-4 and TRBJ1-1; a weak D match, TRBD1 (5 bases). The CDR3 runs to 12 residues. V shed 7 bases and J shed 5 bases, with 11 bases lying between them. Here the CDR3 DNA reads TGTGCCAGCATGCAAGGGGAGACTGAAGCTTTCTTT. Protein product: CASMQGETEAFF.

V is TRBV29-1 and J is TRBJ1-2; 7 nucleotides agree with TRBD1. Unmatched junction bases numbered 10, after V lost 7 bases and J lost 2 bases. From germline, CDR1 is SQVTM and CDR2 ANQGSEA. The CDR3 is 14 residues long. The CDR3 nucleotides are TGCAGCGCTACCGAGGACAGGTCCAACTATGGCTACACCTTC. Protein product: CSATEDRSNYGYTF.

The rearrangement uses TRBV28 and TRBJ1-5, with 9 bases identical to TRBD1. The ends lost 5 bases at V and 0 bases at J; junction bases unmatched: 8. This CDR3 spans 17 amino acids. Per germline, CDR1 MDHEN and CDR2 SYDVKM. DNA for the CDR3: TGTGCCAGCAGTAAGCGACAGGGGGGGTATAGCAATCAGCCCCAGCATTTT. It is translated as CASSKRQGGYSNQPQHF.

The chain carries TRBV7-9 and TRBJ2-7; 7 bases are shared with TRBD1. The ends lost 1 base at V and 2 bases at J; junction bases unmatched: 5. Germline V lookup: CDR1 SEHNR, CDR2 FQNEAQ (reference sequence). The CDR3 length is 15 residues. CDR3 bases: TGTGCCAGCAGCTTAGAGCCGGGACAGACCTACGAGCAGTACTTC. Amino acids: CASSLEPGQTYEQYF.

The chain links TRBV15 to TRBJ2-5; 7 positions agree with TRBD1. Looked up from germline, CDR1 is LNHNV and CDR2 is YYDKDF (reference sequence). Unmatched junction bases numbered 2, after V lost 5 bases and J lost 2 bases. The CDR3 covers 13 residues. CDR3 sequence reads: CATSGQVQETQYF. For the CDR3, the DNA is TGTGCCACCAGCGGACAGGTACAAGAGACCCAGTACTTC.

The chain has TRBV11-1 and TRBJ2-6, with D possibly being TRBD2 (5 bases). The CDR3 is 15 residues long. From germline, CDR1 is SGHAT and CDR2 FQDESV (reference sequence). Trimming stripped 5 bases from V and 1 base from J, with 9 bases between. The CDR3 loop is CASSLTRSGANVLTF. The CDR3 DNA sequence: TGTGCCAGCAGCCTTACTAGGTCTGGGGCCAACGTCCTGACTTTC.

The CDR3 protein is CSARALSTYEQYF. Here the CDR3 DNA reads TGCAGTGCTAGAGCCCTTTCCACCTACGAGCAGTACTTC. The chain has TRBV20-1 and TRBJ2-7; D is unresolved. Germline CDR1 and CDR2: DFQATT and SNEGSKA (reference sequence). CDR3 length equals 13 residues. Between the trimmed V and J ends, which lost 1 base and 2 bases, there was a span of 9 bases.